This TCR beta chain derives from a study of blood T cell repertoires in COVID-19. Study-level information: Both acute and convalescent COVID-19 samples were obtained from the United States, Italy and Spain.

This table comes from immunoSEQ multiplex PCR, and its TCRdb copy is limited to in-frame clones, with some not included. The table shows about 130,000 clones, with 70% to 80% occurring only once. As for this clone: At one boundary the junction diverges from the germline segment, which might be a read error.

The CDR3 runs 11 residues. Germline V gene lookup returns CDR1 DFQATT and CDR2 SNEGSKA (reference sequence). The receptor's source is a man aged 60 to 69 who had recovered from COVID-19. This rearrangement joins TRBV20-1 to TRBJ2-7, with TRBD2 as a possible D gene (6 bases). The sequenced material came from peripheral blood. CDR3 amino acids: CSASPGVAWHF. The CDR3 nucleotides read TGCAGTGCTTCTCCGGGAGTAGCGTGGCACTTC.